This TCR beta chain appears in the sequencing data of a study of T cell changes during pregnancy in multiple sclerosis (dated by TCRdb to about 2019). For the wider study: The study looked at changes in the T cell repertoire across pregnancy in women with multiple sclerosis.

A remark on this clone: Its antigen target is currently unknown. Base qualities are not at hand, and no much larger clone is one base apart. This sample includes further DNA sequences coding for the same CDR3.

Receptors were amplified or captured by the immunoSEQ multiplex PCR assay. TCRdb obtained this table from immuneACCESS and retained in-frame rearrangements with V and J assigned. These tables miss some clones; where compared with another copy, unresolved V genes account for less than half of the shortfall, and the remainder is unexplained. The sample table lists over 70,000 clones, around 94% of them with a count of one. The ten largest clonotypes hold 0.7% to 1% of the sample. Trimming removed 2 bases from V and 2 bases from J, leaving 5 bases between the germline ends. The CDR3 runs 13 amino acids, cysteine and phenylalanine included. CDR3 DNA only is kept here, 39 bases in frame from base 1. From a lookup of the germline V gene, CDR1 and CDR2 are KGHSH and LQKENI.

Recombination connected TRBV18 to TRBJ2-3, with no reliable assignment of the D segment. The specimen was peripheral blood, collected in the third trimester of pregnancy. The receptor comes from a female donor with multiple sclerosis, enrolled in a pregnancy study. CDR3 sequence: CASSPDSTDTQYF. The sequenced DNA: TGTGCCAGCTCACCAGACTCCACAGATACGCAGTATTTT. With the rest looked up from the reference TRBV18 and TRBJ2-3 genes rather than sequenced, the full variable domain is NAGVMQNPRHLVRRRGQEARLRCSPMKGHSHVYWYRQLPEEGLKFMVYLQKENIIDESGMPKERFSAEFPKEGPSILRIQQVVRGDSAAYFCASSPDSTDTQYFGPGTRLTVL.